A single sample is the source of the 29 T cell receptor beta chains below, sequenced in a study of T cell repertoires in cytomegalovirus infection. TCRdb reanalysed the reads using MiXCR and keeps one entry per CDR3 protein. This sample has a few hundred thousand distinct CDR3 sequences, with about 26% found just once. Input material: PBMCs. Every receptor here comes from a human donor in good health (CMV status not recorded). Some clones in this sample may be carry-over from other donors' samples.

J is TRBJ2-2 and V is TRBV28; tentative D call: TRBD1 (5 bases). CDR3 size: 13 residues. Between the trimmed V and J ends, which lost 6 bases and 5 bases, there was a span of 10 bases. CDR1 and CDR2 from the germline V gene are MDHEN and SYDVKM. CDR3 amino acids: CASRLPGTGELFF. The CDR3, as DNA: TGTGCCAGCAGACTACCAGGGACCGGGGAGCTGTTTTTT.

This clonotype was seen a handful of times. CDR3 sequence reads: CASRQDILMPQHF. Written as DNA, the CDR3 is TGTGCCAGCAGACAGGACATTTTGATGCCCCAGCATTTT. V is TRBV6-5 and J is TRBJ1-5; a possible D gene is TRBD1 (5 bases). This CDR3 is built from 13 residues. The V and J ends lost 6 bases and 9 bases respectively, with 15 bases between them. From germline, CDR1 is MNHEY and CDR2 SVGAGI.

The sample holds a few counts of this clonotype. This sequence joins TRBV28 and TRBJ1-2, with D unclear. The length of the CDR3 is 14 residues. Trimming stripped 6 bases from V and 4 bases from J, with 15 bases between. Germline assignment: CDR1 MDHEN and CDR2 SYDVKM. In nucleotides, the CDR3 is TGTGCCAGCAGCTCTCCCCCTTGGGGCTATGGCTACACCTTC. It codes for CASSSPPWGYGYTF.

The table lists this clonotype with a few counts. The CDR3 region is CATSDSFIAGSSYNEQFF. The DNA of the CDR3 is TGTGCCACCAGTGATTCTTTCATTGCAGGGAGCTCCTACAATGAGCAGTTCTTC. V is TRBV24-1 and J is TRBJ2-1; the D gene could be TRBD1 or TRBD2 (5 bases each). Germline assignment: CDR1 KGHDR and CDR2 SFDVKD. The ends were cut back, 2 bases at V and 0 bases at J, with 16 bases in the middle. The CDR3 spans 18 residues.

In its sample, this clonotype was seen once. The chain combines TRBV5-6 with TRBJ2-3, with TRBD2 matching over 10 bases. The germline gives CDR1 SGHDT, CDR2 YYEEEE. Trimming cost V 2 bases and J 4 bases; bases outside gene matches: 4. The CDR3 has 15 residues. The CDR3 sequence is CASSFPSGSADTQYF. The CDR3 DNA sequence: TGTGCCAGCAGCTTCCCTAGCGGGAGCGCAGATACGCAGTATTTT.

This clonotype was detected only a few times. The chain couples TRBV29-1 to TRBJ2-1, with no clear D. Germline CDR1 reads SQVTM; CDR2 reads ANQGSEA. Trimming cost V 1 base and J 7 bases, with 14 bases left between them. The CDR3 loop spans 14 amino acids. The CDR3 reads CSVEAGLLGNEQFF. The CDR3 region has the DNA TGCAGCGTTGAAGCAGGCCTTCTTGGAAATGAGCAGTTCTTC.

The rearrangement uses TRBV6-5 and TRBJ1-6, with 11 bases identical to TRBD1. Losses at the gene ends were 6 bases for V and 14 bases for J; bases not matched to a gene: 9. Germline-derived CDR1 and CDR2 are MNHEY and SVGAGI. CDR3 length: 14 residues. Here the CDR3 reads CASRAGTGGLALHF. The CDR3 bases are TGTGCCAGCAGAGCCGGGACAGGGGGTCTAGCCCTCCACTTT.

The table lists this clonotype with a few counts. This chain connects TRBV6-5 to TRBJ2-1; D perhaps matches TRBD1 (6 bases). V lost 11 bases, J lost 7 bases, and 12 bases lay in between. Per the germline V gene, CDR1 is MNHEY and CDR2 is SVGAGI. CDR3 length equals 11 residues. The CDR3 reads CAVSRGNEQFF. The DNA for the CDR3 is TGTGCCGTAAGCAGGGGTAATGAGCAGTTCTTC.

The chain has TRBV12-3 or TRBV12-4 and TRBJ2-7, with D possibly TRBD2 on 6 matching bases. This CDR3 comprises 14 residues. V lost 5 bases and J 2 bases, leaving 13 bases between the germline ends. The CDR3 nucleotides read TGTGCCAGCAGTATTAGCGGAGCCCCCTACGAGCAGTACTTC. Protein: CASSISGAPYEQYF.

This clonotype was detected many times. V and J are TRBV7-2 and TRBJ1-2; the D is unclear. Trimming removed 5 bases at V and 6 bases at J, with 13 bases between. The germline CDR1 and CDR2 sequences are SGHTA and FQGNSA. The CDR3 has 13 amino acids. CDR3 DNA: TGTGCCAGCAGCCCCTGGTATAGCCATGGCTACACCTTC. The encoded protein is CASSPWYSHGYTF. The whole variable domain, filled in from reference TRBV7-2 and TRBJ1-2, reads GAGVSQSPSNKVTEKGKDVELRCDPISGHTALYWYRQSLGQGLEFLIYFQGNSAPDKSGLPSDRFSAERTGGSVSTLTIQRTQQEDSAVYLCASSPWYSHGYTFGSGTRLTVV.

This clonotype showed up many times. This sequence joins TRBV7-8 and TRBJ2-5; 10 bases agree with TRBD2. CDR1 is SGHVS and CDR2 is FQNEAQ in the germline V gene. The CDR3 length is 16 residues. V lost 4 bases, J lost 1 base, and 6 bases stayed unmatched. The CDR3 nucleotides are TGTGCCAGCAGCTCCATAAGCGGGAGGGTCCAAGAGACCCAGTACTTC. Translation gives CASSSISGRVQETQYF.

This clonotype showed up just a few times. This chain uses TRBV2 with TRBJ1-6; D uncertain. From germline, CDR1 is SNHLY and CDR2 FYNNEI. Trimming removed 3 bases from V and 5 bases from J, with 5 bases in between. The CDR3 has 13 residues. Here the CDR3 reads CASSDTDNSPLHF. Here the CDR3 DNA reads TGTGCCAGCAGTGACACAGATAATTCACCCCTCCACTTT.

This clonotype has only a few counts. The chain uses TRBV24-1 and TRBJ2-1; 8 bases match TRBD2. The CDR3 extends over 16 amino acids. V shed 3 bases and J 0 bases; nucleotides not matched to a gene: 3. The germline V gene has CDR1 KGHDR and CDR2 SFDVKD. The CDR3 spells CATSDRAGDSYNEQFF. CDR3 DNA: TGTGCCACCAGTGATCGAGCGGGAGACTCCTACAATGAGCAGTTCTTC.

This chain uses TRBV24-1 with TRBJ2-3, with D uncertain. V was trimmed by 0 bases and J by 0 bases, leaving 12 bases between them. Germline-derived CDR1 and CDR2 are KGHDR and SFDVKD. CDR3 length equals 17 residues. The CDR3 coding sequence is TGTGCCACCAGTGATTTGCAAAGCGCGACTAGCACAGATACGCAGTATTTT. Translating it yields CATSDLQSATSTDTQYF.

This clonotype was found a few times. The CDR3 sequence is CSASLQASYEQYF. The DNA for the CDR3 is TGCAGTGCTAGTCTCCAGGCGAGCTACGAGCAGTACTTC. V usage is TRBV20-1 and J usage is TRBJ2-7, with unresolved D. The CDR3 covers 13 residues. Germline CDR1 is DFQATT and CDR2 is SNEGSKA (reference sequence). V gave up 3 bases and J gave up 3 bases, with 12 bases separating them.

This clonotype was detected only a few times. CDR3 in amino acids: CASRPTGDYGYTF. In DNA form, the CDR3 reads TGTGCCAGCAGACCTACAGGGGACTATGGCTACACCTTC. The chain links TRBV12-3 or TRBV12-4 to TRBJ1-2; 7 bases are shared with TRBD1. This CDR3 has 13 amino acids. V gave up 6 bases and J gave up 3 bases; unmatched junction bases: 4.

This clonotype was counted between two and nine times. CDR3 loop: CASSWREEEQFF. The CDR3 DNA sequence: TGTGCCAGCAGTTGGCGAGAGGAGGAGCAGTTCTTC. This chain connects TRBV27 to TRBJ2-1, with D unclear. The CDR3 loop spans 12 amino acids. CDR1 is MNHEY and CDR2 is SMNVEV in the germline V gene (reference sequence). The V and J ends lost 4 bases and 10 bases respectively, with 11 bases between them.

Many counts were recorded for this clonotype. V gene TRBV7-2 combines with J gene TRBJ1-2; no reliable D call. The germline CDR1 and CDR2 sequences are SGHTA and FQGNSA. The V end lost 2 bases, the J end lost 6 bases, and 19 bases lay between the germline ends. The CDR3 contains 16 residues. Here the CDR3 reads CASSLNMGRVSDGYTF. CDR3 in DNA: TGTGCCAGCAGCTTAAATATGGGGAGGGTCTCCGATGGCTACACCTTC.

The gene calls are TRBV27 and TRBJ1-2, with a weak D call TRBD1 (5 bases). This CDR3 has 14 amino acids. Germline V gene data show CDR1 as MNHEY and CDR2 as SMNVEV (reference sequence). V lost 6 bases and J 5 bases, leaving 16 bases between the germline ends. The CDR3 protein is CASREQAGRYGYTF. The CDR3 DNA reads TGTGCCAGCAGGGAACAGGCGGGGAGATATGGCTACACCTTC.

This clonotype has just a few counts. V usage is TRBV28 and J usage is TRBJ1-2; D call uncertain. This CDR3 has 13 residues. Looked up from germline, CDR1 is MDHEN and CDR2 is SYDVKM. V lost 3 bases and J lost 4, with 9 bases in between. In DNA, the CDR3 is TGTGCCAGCAGTTTCGGGAAAAGCTATGGCTACACCTTC. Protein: CASSFGKSYGYTF.

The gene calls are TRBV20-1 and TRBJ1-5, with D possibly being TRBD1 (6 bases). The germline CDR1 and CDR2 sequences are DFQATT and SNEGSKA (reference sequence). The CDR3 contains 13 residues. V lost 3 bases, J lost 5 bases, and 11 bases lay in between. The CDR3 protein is CSASNREDQPQHF. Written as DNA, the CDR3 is TGCAGTGCTAGTAACAGGGAGGATCAGCCCCAGCATTTT.

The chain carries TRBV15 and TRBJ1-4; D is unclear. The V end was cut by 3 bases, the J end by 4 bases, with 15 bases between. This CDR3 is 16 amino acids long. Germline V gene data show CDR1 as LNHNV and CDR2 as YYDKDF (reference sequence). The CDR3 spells CATSRDSGADNEKLFF. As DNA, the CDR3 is TGTGCCACCAGCAGGGACTCGGGCGCCGATAATGAAAAACTGTTTTTT. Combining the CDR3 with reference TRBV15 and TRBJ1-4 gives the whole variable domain DAMVIQNPRYQVTQFGKPVTLSCSQTLNHNVMYWYQQKSSQAPKLLFHYYDKDFNNEADTPDNFQSRRPNTSFCFLDIRSPGLGDTAMYLCATSRDSGADNEKLFFGSGTQLSVL.

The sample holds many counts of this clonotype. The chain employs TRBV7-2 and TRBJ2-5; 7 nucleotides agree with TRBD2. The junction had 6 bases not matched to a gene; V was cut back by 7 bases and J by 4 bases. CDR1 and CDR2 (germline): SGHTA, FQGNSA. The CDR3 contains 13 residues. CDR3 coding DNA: TGTGCCAGCAACTTTGCGGGAGTAGAGACCCAGTACTTC. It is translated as CASNFAGVETQYF.

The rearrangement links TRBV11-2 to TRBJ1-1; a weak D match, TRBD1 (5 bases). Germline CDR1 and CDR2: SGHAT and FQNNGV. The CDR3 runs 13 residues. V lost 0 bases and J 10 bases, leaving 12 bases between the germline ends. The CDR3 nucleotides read TGTGCCAGCAGCTTAGATCTGGAGAGGGGAGCTTTCTTT. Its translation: CASSLDLERGAFF.

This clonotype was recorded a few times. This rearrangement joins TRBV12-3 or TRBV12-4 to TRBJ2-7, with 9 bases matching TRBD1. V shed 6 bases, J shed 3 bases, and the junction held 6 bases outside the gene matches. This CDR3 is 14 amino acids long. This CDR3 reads CASRAGQGIYEQYF. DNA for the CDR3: TGTGCCAGCAGAGCGGGACAGGGAATCTACGAGCAGTACTTC.

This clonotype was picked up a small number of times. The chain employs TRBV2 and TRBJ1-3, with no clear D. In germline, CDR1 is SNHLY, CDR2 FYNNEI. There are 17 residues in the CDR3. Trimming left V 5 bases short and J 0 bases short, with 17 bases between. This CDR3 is CASSQYQTYSSGNTIYF. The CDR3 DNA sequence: TGTGCCAGCAGTCAGTACCAAACCTACAGCTCTGGAAACACCATATATTTT.

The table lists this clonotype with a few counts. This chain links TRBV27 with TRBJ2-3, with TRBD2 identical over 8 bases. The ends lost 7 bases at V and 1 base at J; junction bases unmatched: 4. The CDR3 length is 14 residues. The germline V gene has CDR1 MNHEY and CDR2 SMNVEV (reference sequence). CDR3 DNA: TGTGCCAGCAAATATAGCGGGGGCACAGATACGCAGTATTTT. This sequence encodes CASKYSGGTDTQYF.

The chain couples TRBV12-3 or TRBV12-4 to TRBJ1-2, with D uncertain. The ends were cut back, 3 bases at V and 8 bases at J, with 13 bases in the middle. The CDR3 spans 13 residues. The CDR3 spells CASSLSQSLGYTF. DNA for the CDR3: TGTGCCAGCAGTTTGAGCCAGTCTTTAGGCTACACCTTC.

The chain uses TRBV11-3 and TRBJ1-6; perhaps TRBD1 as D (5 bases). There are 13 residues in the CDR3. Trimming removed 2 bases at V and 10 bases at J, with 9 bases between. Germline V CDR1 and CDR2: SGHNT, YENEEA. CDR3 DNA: TGTGCCAGCAGCTTACGGGGGAACTCACCCCTCCACTTT. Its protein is CASSLRGNSPLHF. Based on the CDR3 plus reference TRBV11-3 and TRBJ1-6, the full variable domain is EAGVVQSPRYKIIEKKQPVAFWCNPISGHNTLYWYLQNLGQGPELLIRYENEEAVDDSQLPKDRFSAERLKGVDSTLKIQPAELGDSAVYLCASSLRGNSPLHFGNGTRLTVT.